The rows below give T cell receptor beta chains drawn from one sample of a study of T cells in Graves' hyperthyroidism and ophthalmopathy. One entry per CDR3 protein, called by TCRdb with MiXCR from the multiplex PCR reads. The sample includes fewer than 650,000 distinct CDR3 sequences, 40% to 55% of them seen just once. The material sequenced was peripheral blood or thyroid tissue (not recorded which). The receptors originated from an adult woman with Graves' disease, either hyperthyroidism or ophthalmopathy (not recorded which). Both conserved end residues are part of each CDR3.

TRBV10-3	TRBJ1-6	CAISENSPLHF
TRBV5-1	TRBJ1-1	CASSRDGGGGGAEALF
TRBV7-2	TRBJ1-1	CASSLGKYTEAFF
TRBV11-3	TRBJ2-5	CASSPTGTPETQYF
TRBV2	TRBJ2-5	CASSYATGGYQETQYF
TRBV7-9	TRBJ1-4	CASTLTGGREKLFF
TRBV7-2	TRBJ1-3	CASSLRARTVPGNTIYF
TRBV7-2	TRBJ2-7	CASSRVPRGSYEQYF
TRBV19	TRBJ1-5	CASSPQGLPGQPQHF
TRBV4-1	TRBJ2-7	CASSQLASYEQYF
TRBV29-1	TRBJ2-7	CSLARYEQYF
TRBV10-3	TRBJ1-1	CAISESDGYTEAFF
TRBV30	TRBJ2-2	CAWRFPNTGELFF
TRBV29-1	TRBJ2-7	CSRGTGALRYEQYF
TRBV12-3/TRBV12-4	TRBJ1-1	CASNFYSTEAFF
TRBV3-1	TRBJ1-1	CASSQATGDTEAFF
TRBV29-1	TRBJ1-2	CSVDSDNYGYTF
TRBV29-1	TRBJ1-4	CSVLGREKLFF
TRBV25-1	TRBJ2-5	CASSASRGFQTSGLQETQYF
TRBV5-1	TRBJ2-2	CASSLRGVLNTGELSW
TRBV18	TRBJ2-7	CASSPPGSEQYF
TRBV4-2	TRBJ2-2	CASRIGGLAGIGELFF
TRBV27	TRBJ1-4	CASGVRQGGNEKLFF
TRBV2	TRBJ2-7	CASSTEYEQYF
TRBV7-2	TRBJ1-5	CASIARGRDQPQHF
TRBV2	TRBJ1-2	CASSQGTVNYGYTF
TRBV6-1	TRBJ2-5	CASRTTGGLPTQYF
TRBV2	TRBJ2-5	CASRPGQFQETQYF
TRBV2	TRBJ1-6	CASSAPGQGASPLHF
TRBV10-3	TRBJ1-1	CAISDQGVEASF
TRBV15	TRBJ1-2	CATSRDLGQGRSYTF
TRBV5-6	TRBJ2-7	CASSLFRDSYEQYF
TRBV28	TRBJ2-7	CASREGSGYYEQYF
TRBV7-2	TRBJ2-7	CASSPGHSVGEQYF
TRBV7-9	TRBJ1-4	CASSLGQGTTNEKLFF
TRBV20-1	TRBJ2-2	CSVRIPASGTGELFF
TRBV14	TRBJ2-7	CASSLTRVHEQYF
TRBV5-1	TRBJ2-2	CASRGTGGGTGELFF
TRBV20-1	TRBJ2-5	CSAILAGGGETQYF
TRBV10-3	TRBJ2-7	CAISGSEEEQYF
TRBV11-2	TRBJ1-1	CASSLVERVAEAFF
TRBV10-3	TRBJ1-5	CAISEGERSGPQHF
TRBV10-2	TRBJ2-7	CASSLFDREQYF
TRBV9	TRBJ2-7	CASSSREVRGEQYF
TRBV15	TRBJ1-5	CATSRDQASNQPQHF
TRBV5-1	TRBJ2-4	CASSLDGRQGIQYF
TRBV9	TRBJ2-7	CASSVGPGQGAGEQYF
TRBV15	TRBJ1-2	CATSNLTGEGYTF
TRBV5-1	TRBJ1-1	CASSGTGGDTEAFF
TRBV5-1	TRBJ1-6	CASSQDLYSPLHF